The clone carrying this T cell receptor beta chain has at least ten counts. Its antigen is currently unknown. Exclusion followed for patients with uncontrolled infection, other autoimmune disease, pregnancy or lactation. This entry belongs to a study of T cells in Graves' hyperthyroidism and ophthalmopathy. Study outcomes and limitations: Most thyroid clonotypes with frequency above 0.001 were detected in blood.

The germline V and J ends were trimmed by 7 bases and 4 bases, with 16 bases remaining between them. CDR1 is MNHEY, CDR2 SVGAGI, per germline. The CDR3 covers 14 residues. Template material for amplifying TCR beta CDR3 regions consisted of RNA transcripts. First-round RT-PCR of the TCR CDR3 relied on the HTBI primer set. One entry per CDR3 protein results from TCRdb running MiXCR on the multiplex PCR reads. The data show 400,000 to 550,000 distinct CDR3 sequences, around 22% seen once. The source of this sequence is a woman aged 25-40 years with Graves' ophthalmopathy. V usage is TRBV6-5 and J usage is TRBJ2-5; weak D call: TRBD2 (5 bases). Sequences were obtained from blood. Here the CDR3 reads CASKMDSGGETQYF. The CDR3 DNA sequence: TGTGCCAGCAAGATGGACTCCGGAGGAGAGACCCAGTACTTC.